The clone carrying this T cell receptor beta chain was observed a few times. Antigen: not known. The data derive from a study of T-cell memory formation after mild COVID-19. Regarding the study as a whole: The pre-infection memory compartment contained some responding clones, suggesting cross-reactive memory joined. Largely, contracting CD4+ clones fell within CM and EM, and contracting CD8+ clones within EMRA.

Constant-segment-primed 5'RACE gave TCR alpha and TCR beta cDNA libraries with sample barcodes and UMIs. A single record per CDR3 protein comes from TCRdb applying MiXCR to the 5' RACE reads. This table has about 88,000 distinct CDR3 sequences, around a quarter appearing once. V was pared by 0 bases and J by 5 bases, with 11 bases between. The CDR3 has 15 amino acids. Germline loops: CDR1 MGHRA, CDR2 YSYEKL. Specimen: PBMCs or a T cell subset sorted from them (not recorded which). The chain carries TRBV4-1 and TRBJ2-1; either TRBD1 or TRBD2 may supply D (5 bases each). The source is a man younger than 35 who had mild COVID-19 (a few samples of this study predate the infection). Cell type and time point are not known. For the CDR3, the DNA is TGCGCCAGCAGCCAAGATGGGGGAACGGACAATGAGCAGTTCTTC. Its protein is CASSQDGGTDNEQFF.